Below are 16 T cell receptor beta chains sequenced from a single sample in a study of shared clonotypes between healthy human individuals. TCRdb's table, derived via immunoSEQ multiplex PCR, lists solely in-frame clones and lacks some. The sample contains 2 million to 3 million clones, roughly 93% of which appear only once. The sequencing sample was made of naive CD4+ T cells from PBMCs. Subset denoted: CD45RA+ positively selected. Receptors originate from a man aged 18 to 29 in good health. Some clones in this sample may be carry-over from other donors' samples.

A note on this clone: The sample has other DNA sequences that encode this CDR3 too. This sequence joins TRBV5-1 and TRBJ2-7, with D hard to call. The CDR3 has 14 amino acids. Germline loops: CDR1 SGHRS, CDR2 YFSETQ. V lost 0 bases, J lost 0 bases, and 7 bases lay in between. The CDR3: CASSLALSSYEQYF. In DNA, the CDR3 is TGCGCCAGCAGCTTGGCCCTCAGCTCCTACGAGCAGTACTTC.

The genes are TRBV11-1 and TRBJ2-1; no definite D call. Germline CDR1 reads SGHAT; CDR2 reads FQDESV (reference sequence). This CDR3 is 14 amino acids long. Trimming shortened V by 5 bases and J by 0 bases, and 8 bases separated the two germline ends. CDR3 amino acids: CASSPPSSYNEQFF. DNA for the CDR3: TGTGCCAGCAGCCCCCCGAGCTCCTACAATGAGCAGTTCTTC.

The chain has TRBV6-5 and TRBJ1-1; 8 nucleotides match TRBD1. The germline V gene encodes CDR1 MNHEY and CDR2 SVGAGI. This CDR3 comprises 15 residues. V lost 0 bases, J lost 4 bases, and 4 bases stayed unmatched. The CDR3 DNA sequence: TGTGCCAGCAGTTACTCTAAAACAGGGGGCACTGAAGCTTTCTTT. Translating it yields CASSYSKTGGTEAFF.

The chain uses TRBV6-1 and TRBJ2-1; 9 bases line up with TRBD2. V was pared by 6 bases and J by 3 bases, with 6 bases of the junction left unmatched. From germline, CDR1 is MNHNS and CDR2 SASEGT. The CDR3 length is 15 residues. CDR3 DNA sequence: TGTGCCAGCAGACAAGCGGGAGGAAGCTACAATGAGCAGTTCTTC. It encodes CASRQAGGSYNEQFF.

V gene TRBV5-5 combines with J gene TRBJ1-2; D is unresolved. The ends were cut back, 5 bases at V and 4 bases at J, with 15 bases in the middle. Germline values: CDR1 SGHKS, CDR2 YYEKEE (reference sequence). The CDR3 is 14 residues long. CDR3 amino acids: CASSYPERIYGYTF. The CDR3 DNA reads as TGTGCCAGCAGTTATCCAGAACGGATCTATGGCTACACCTTC.

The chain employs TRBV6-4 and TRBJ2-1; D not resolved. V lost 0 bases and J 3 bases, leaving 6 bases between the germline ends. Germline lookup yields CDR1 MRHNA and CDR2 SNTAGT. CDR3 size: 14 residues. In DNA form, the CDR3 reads TGTGCCAGCAGTGACTCAAACCACTACAATGAGCAGTTCTTC. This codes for CASSDSNHYNEQFF.

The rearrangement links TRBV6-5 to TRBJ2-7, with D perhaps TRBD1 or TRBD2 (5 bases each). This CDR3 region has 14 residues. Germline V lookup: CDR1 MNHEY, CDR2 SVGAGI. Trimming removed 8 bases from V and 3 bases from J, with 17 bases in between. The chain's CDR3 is CASSKAGAVYEQYF. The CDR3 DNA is TGTGCCAGCTCCAAGGCCGGGGCCGTCTACGAGCAGTACTTC.

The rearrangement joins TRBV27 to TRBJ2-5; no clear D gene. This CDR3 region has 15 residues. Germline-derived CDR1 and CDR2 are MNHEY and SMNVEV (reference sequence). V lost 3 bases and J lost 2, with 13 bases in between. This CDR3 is CASSFRSTEQETQYF. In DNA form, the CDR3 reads TGTGCCAGCAGTTTTCGGTCGACGGAACAAGAGACCCAGTACTTC.

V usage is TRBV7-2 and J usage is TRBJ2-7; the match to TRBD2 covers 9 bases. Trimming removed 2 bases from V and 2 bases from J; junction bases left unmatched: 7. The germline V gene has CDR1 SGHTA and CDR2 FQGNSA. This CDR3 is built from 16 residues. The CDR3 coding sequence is TGTGCCAGCAGCTTACTCTTTGCGGGAGGGGCCTACGAGCAGTACTTC. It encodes CASSLLFAGGAYEQYF.

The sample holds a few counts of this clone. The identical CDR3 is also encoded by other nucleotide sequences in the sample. In nucleotides, the CDR3 is TGTGCCAGCAGCCGGACAGTTAACACTGAAGCTTTCTTT. This translates into CASSRTVNTEAFF. This chain connects TRBV27 to TRBJ1-1; the D gene is possibly TRBD1 (6 bases). This CDR3 has 13 residues. V was clipped by 6 bases and J by 2 bases, with 10 bases between them. Germline V gene lookup returns CDR1 MNHEY and CDR2 SMNVEV (reference sequence).

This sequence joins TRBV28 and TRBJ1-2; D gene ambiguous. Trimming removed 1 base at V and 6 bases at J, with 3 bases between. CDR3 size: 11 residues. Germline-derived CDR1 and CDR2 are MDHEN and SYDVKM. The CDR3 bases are TGTGCCAGCAGTTTATATGATGGCTACACCTTC. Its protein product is CASSLYDGYTF.

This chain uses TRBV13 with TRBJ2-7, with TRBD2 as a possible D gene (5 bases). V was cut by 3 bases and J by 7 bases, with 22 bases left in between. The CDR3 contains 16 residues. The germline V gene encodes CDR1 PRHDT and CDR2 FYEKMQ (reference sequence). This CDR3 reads CASSFTRAIRSGEQYF. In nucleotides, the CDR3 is TGTGCCAGCAGCTTTACCCGGGCCATCCGGTCGGGAGAGCAGTACTTC.

The CDR3 coding sequence is TGCAGTTGTATAGATGCAGGGGCCTATAATTCACCCCTCCACTTT. This codes for CSCIDAGAYNSPLHF. V and J are TRBV29-1 and TRBJ1-6; D may be TRBD1 (6 bases). The CDR3 consists of 15 residues. Per germline, CDR1 SQVTM and CDR2 ANQGSEA.

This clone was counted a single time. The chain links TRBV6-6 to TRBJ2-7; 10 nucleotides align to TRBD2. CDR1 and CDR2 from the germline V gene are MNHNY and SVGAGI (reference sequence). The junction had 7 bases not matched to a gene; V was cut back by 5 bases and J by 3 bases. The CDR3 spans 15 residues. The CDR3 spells CASSPDSSGSYEQYF. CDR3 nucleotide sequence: TGTGCCAGCAGTCCAGACTCTAGCGGGAGCTACGAGCAGTACTTC.

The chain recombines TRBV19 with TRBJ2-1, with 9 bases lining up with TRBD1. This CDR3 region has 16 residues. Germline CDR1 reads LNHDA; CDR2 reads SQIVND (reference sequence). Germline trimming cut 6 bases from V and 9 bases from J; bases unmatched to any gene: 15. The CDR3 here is CASSPTGTGRPPEQFF. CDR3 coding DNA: TGTGCCAGTAGCCCTACCGGGACAGGGAGGCCGCCTGAGCAGTTCTTC.

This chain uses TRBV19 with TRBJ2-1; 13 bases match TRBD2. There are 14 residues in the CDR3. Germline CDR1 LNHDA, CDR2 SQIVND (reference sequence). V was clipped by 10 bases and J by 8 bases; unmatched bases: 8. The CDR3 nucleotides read TGTGCCACCACTAGCGGGAGGGCCGTCTATGAGCAGTTCTTC. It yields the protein CATTSGRAVYEQFF.